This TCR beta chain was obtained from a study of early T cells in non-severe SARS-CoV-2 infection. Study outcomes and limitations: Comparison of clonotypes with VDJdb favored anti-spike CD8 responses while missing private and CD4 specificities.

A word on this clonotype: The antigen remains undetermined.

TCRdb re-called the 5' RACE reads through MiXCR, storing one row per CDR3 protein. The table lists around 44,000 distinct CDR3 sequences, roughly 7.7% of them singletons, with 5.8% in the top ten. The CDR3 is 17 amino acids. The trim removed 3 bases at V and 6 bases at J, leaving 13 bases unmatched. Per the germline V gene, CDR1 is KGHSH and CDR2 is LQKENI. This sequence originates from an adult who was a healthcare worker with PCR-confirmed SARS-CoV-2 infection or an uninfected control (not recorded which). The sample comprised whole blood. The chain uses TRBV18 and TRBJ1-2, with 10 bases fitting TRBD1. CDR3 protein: CASSPMETGGPVDGYTF. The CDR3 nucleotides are TGTGCCAGCTCACCTATGGAGACAGGGGGCCCCGTTGATGGCTACACCTTC. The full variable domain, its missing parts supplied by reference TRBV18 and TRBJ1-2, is NAGVMQNPRHLVRRRGQEARLRCSPMKGHSHVYWYRQLPEEGLKFMVYLQKENIIDESGMPKERFSAEFPKEGPSILRIQQVVRGDSAAYFCASSPMETGGPVDGYTFGSGTRLTVV.